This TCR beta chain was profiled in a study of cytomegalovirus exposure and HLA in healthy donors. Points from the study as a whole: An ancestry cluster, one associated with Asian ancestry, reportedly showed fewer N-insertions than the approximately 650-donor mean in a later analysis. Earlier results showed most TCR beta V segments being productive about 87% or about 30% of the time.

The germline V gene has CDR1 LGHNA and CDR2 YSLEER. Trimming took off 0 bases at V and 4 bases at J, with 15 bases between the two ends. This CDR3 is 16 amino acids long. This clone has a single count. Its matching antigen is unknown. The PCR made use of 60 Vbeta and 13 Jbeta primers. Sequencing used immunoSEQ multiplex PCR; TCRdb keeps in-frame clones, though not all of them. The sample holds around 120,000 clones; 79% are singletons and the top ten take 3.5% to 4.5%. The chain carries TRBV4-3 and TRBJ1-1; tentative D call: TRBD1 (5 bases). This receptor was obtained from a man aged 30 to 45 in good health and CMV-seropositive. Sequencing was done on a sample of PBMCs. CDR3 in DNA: TGCGCCAGCAGCCAAGAACGGCGACAGTTGGGCACTGAAGCTTTCTTT. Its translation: CASSQERRQLGTEAFF.